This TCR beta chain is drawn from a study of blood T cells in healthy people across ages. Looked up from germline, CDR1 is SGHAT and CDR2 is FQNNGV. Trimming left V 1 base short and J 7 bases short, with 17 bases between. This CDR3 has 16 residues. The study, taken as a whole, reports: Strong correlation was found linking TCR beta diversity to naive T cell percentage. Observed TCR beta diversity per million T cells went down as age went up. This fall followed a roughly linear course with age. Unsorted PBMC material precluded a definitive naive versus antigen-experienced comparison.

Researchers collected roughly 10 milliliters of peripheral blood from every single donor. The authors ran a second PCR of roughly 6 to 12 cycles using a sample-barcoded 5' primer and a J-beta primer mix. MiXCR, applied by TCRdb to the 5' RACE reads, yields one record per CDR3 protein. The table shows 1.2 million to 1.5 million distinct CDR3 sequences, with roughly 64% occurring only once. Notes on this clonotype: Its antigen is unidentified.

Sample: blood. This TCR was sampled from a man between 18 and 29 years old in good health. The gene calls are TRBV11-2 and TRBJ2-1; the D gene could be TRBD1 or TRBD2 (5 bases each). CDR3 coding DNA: TGTGCCAGCAGCTTAGCCCGGGACCCCAAAGGTAATGAGCAGTTCTTC. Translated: CASSLARDPKGNEQFF.